The following is a T cell receptor beta chain sequence with its context. The antigen is not known. Clones were sequenced by immunoSEQ multiplex PCR, and TCRdb holds only the in-frame ones, with some missing. The sample includes tens of thousands of clones, roughly 88% seen only once; the top ten take roughly 1.9%. This sample is drawn from a study of cytomegalovirus exposure and HLA in healthy donors. Overall study results and limits: The study listed roughly 150 cytomegalovirus-associated TCR beta chains.

In germline, CDR1 is LNHDA, CDR2 SQIVND (reference sequence). Deletions cut 1 base from V and 7 bases from J, with 8 bases between. The CDR3 covers 13 residues. The rearrangement links TRBV19 to TRBJ1-5, with unresolved D. The sequencing sample was made of PBMCs. This TCR was sampled from a man under 40 in good health and CMV-seronegative. The CDR3 sequence: CASSIGASQPQHF. The CDR3 coding sequence is TGTGCCAGTAGTATAGGCGCGAGCCAGCCCCAGCATTTT.